This T cell receptor (beta chain) was obtained from a study of blood T cell repertoires in COVID-19. In the study overall: Researchers got acute and convalescent COVID-19 samples from the United States, Italy and Spain. From T cells, B-cell-depleted T cells, or PBMCs came the material, which was cDNA or gDNA.

Trimming removed 8 bases at V and 0 bases at J, with 12 bases between. CDR1 and CDR2 (germline): SGHTA, FQGTGA. This CDR3 has 14 amino acids. Measured with immunoSEQ multiplex PCR; TCRdb has only the in-frame clones, and not every one. Here the sample spans fewer than 300,000 clones, approximately 90% being singletons. The Seattle patients joined while their infection was active and were tracked longitudinally afterward. The J gene is TRBJ2-3, the V gene TRBV7-3; D perhaps matches TRBD1 (5 bases). The receptor comes from a woman in her fifties or sixties with COVID-19, enrolled during active disease. Input material: peripheral blood. CDR3 in amino acids: CASSRAVSTDTQYF. CDR3 sequence (DNA): TGTGCCAGCTCCAGGGCGGTTAGCACAGATACGCAGTATTTT.